Sequencing of this TCR beta chain was carried out in a study of blood T cell repertoires in COVID-19 (dated by TCRdb to about 2020). Some background on the complete study: Samples from collaborators originated in the United States, Italy and Spain and spanned both the acute and convalescent phases of COVID-19. A freely available public database, intended as a resource for researchers studying the immune response to SARS-CoV-2, is where the repertoires were released. The samples were drawn from the first 160 participants of the ongoing ImmuneRACE study and from 950 to 1,500 subjects provided by 6 global collaborators. Where HLA class I and class II types were available, the types were taken from metadata supplied by the sample provider, not from assay-based typing. Sample metadata almost always included a de-identified subject ID, COVID-19 status, age in years and sex. The prospective study material was composed of cDNA or gDNA derived from T cells, B-cell-depleted T cells, or PBMCs. Deeply sampled blood TCRbeta repertoires from subjects exposed to, actively infected with, or recovered from COVID-19 were included in the dataset.

Participants in the prospective study were aged roughly 18 to 100 years, lived in about two dozen United States geographic areas, and enrolled through a virtual design. In the prospective study, participants were assigned to cohorts based on the clinical history participants reported in a screening survey and a study questionnaire. Recovered participants in ImmuneRACE Cohort 3 were defined by two consecutive negative NP/OP PCR tests, clearance by a healthcare professional, or resolution of symptoms. In the prospective study, whole blood, serum and a nasopharyngeal or oropharyngeal swab were collected from each participant by mobile phlebotomists. Over a 2-month period, participants in the prospective study had the option of providing additional blood draws and questionnaires. Prospective study blood samples were shipped either frozen or at room temperature before DNA extraction. Study-wide findings and limitations: Clinical and demographic metadata were provided uncurated, with the amount varying by source and participant.

TCRbeta CDR3 regions were amplified from genomic DNA using the immunoSEQ Assay, a bias-controlled multiplex PCR. In the authors' own workflow: The number of nucleated cells in each sample was estimated from the amplification of reference gene primers within the assay. Sequence reads were collapsed and filtered to measure the absolute abundance of every unique TCRbeta CDR3 rearrangement. For each sample, productive Simpson clonality was calculated as the square root of Simpson's diversity index across productive rearrangements. TCRdb holds this immuneACCESS table with in-frame rearrangements only. Some clones are missing; in checked studies, unresolved V genes explain under half, and the rest has no known cause. D and trimming come from the DNA, and the V and J calls and clone size come from that table. Across this sample there are about 370,000 clones, with 80% to 90% seen only once. 0.9% to 1.1% of the sample belongs to the ten largest clones.

In its sample, this clone was seen once. No antigen is known for it. The input lacks base qualities; no much larger clone sits a single base away. Based on the germline V gene, the CDR1 and CDR2 sequences are SGHVS and FNYEAQ. Counted from cysteine to phenylalanine, this CDR3 has 15 amino acids. CDR3 DNA is the only sequence kept; it has 45 bases, read in frame from the first base. V is cut by 1 base and J by 6 bases, and the space between the germline ends is 15 bases. The chain is assembled from TRBV7-6 and TRBJ1-2; tentative D gene TRBD1, with 5 bases matching. This TCR was recovered from a man younger than 30 who had recovered from COVID-19. Source material: PBMCs or T cells enriched from blood (not recorded which). CDR3 sequence: CASSLGNGRAHGYTF. DNA sequence: TGTGCCAGCAGCTTAGGAAACGGCAGGGCGCATGGCTACACCTTC.